This T cell receptor beta chain was captured in a study of blood T cells in healthy people across ages. Germline V lookup: CDR1 MDHEN, CDR2 SYDVKM. The CDR3 sequence is 15 residues long. V shed 3 bases and J shed 3 bases, with 15 bases lying between them. In this sample, this clonotype turned up a few times. A sample-barcoded 5' primer and a J-beta primer mix were used in a second PCR of roughly 7 to 11 cycles. In TCRdb, the 5' RACE reads were re-called with MiXCR into one record per CDR3 protein. The table has hundreds of thousands of distinct CDR3 sequences, roughly three fifths seen once; the top ten hold under 30%.

The TCR comes from a man aged 40-49 years in good health. What was sequenced was blood. This chain links TRBV28 with TRBJ2-7; D tentatively fits TRBD1 or TRBD2 (5 bases each). CDR3 protein: CASSLYRDGNYEQYF. Here the CDR3 DNA reads TGTGCCAGCAGTTTGTACCGGGACGGAAACTACGAGCAGTACTTC.